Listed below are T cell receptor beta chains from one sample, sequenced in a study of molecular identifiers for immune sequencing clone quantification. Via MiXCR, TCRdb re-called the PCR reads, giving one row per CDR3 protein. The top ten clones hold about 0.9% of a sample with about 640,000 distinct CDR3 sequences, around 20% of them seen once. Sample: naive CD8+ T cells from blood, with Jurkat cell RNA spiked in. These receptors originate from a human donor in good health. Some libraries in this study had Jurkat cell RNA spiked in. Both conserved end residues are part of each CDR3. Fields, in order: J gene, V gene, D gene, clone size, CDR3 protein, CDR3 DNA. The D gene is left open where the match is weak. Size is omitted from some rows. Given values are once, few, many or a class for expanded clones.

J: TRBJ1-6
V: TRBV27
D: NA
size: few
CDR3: CASSLSGGDGMALHF
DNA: TGTGCCAGCAGTTTATCTGGGGGCGATGGGATGGCCCTCCACTTT

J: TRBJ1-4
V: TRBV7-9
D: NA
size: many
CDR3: CASSLPRQNEKLFF
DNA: TGTGCCAGCAGCTTACCGAGACAGAATGAAAAACTGTTTTTT

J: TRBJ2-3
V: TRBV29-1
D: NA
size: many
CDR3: CSAVGGTTYIVDTQYF
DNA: TGCAGCGCCGTAGGGGGGACTACCTATATCGTCGATACGCAGTATTTT

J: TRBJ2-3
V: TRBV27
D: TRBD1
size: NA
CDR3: CASSSGSSQGAWADTQYF
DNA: TGTGCCAGCAGTTCAGGCTCCTCACAGGGGGCTTGGGCAGATACGCAGTATTTT

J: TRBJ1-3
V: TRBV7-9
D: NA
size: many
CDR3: CASSPESGYGDTIYF
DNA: TGTGCCAGCAGCCCCGAATCGGGCTACGGAGACACCATATATTTT

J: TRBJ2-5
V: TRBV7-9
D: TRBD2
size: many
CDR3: CASSTGTSGRTETQYF
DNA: TGTGCCAGCAGCACCGGGACTAGCGGGAGGACAGAGACCCAGTACTTC

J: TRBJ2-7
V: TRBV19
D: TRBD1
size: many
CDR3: CASSIQTGVSSYEQYF
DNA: TGTGCCAGTAGTATTCAGACAGGGGTCAGCTCCTACGAGCAGTACTTC

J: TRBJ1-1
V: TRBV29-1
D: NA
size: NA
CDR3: CSATQGLAFF
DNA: TGCAGCGCCACACAGGGTTTGGCTTTCTTT

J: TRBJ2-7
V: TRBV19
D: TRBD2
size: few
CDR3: CASSIRGGQVAYEQYF
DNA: TGTGCCAGTAGTATCCGGGGGGGACAAGTAGCCTACGAGCAGTACTTC

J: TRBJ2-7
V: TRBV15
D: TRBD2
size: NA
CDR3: CATSRGGVSSYEQYF
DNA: TGTGCCACCAGCAGGGGGGGGGTCAGCTCCTACGAGCAGTACTTC

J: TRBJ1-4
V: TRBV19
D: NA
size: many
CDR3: CASSRRTATNEKLFF
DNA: TGTGCCAGTAGTAGGCGGACAGCAACTAATGAAAAACTGTTTTTT

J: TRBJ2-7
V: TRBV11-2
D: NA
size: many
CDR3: CASSLDLDPDYEQYF
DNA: TGTGCCAGCAGCTTAGATTTAGACCCCGACTACGAGCAGTACTTC

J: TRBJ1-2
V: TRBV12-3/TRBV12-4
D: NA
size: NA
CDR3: CASSSGGRYGYTF
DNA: TGTGCCAGCAGTTCGGGCGGAAGGTATGGCTACACCTTC

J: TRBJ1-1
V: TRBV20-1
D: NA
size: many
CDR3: CSARDAGHQEAFF
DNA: TGCAGTGCTAGAGACGCGGGACACCAGGAAGCTTTCTTT

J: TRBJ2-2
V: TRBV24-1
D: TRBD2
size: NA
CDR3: CATSGTSGRSTGELFF
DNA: TGTGCCACCAGCGGGACTAGCGGGAGGAGCACCGGGGAGCTGTTTTTT

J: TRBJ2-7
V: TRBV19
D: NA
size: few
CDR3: CASGISPGYEQYF
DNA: TGTGCCAGTGGTATATCCCCAGGCTACGAGCAGTACTTC

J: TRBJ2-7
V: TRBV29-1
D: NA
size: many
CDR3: CSVKKAYEQYF
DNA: TGCAGCGTTAAGAAAGCCTACGAGCAGTACTTC

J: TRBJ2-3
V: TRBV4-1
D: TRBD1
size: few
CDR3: CASSQERGQAFTDTPYF
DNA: TGCGCCAGCAGCCAAGAAAGGGGACAGGCCTTCACAGATACGCCGTATTTT

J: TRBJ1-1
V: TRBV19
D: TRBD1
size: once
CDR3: CASSPDRGGVTAAFF
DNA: TGTGCCAGTAGTCCTGACAGGGGAGGAGTAACTGCAGCTTTCTTT

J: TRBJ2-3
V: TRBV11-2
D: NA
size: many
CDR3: CASSLVQGPDTQYF
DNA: TGTGCCAGCAGCTTAGTACAGGGCCCAGATACGCAGTATTTT

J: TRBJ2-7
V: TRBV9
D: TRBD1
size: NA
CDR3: CASSEGTAPYEQYF
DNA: TGTGCCAGCAGCGAAGGGACAGCCCCCTACGAGCAGTACTTC

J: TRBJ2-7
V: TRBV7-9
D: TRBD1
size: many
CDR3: CASSQTPGQDYEQYF
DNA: TGTGCCAGCAGCCAAACACCGGGACAGGACTACGAGCAGTACTTC

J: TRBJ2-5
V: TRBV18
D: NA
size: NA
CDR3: CASSPWGHRLETQYF
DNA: TGTGCCAGCTCACCATGGGGACACAGACTAGAGACCCAGTACTTC

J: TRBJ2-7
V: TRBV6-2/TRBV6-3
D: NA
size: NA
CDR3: CASTSPRAVHEQYF
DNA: TGTGCCAGCACCTCCCCGAGGGCTGTGCACGAGCAGTACTTC

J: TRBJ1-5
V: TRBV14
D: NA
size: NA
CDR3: CASSHPRGNLRFSNQPRHF
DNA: TGTGCCAGCAGCCACCCCAGGGGAAACCTAAGGTTTAGCAATCAGCCCCGGCATTTT

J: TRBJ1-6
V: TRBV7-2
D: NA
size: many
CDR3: CASSFGGQGFSYNSPLHF
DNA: TGTGCCAGCAGCTTTGGGGGGCAGGGGTTCTCCTATAATTCACCCCTCCACTTT

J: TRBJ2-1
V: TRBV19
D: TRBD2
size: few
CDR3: CASSATSGGANEQFF
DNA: TGTGCCAGTAGTGCTACTAGCGGGGGGGCAAATGAGCAGTTCTTC

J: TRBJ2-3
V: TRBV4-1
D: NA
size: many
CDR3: CASSQVSGSTDTQYF
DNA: TGCGCCAGCAGCCAAGTCAGTGGTAGCACAGATACGCAGTATTTT

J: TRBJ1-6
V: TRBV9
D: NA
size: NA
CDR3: CASSAHRTIRSSPLHF
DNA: TGTGCCAGCAGCGCCCATCGGACCATACGGTCGTCACCCCTCCACTTT

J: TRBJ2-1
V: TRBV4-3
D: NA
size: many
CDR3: CASSQAGHMTYNEQFF
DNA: TGCGCCAGCAGCCAAGCGGGACACATGACCTACAATGAGCAGTTCTTC

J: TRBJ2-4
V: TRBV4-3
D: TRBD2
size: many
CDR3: CASSQETGGGAKNIQYF
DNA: TGCGCCAGCAGCCAAGAGACCGGGGGGGGGGCCAAAAACATTCAGTACTTC

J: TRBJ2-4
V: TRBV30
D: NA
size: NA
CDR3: CAWRDIREAKNIQYF
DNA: TGTGCCTGGAGGGATATCCGGGAAGCCAAAAACATTCAGTACTTC

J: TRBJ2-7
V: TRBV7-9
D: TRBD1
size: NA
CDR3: CASSAPGQGHEQYF
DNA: TGTGCCAGCAGCGCTCCGGGACAGGGCCACGAGCAGTACTTC

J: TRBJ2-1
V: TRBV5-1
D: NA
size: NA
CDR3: CASSYRSTGEQFF
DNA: TGCGCCAGCAGCTACAGGAGCACCGGTGAGCAGTTCTTC

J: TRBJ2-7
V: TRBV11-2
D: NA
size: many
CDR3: CASSLGLAAGDEQYF
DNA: TGTGCCAGCAGCTTAGGGCTAGCTGCTGGGGACGAGCAGTACTTC

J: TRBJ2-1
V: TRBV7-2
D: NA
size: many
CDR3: CASSGVHNEQFF
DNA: TGTGCCAGCAGCGGGGTTCACAATGAGCAGTTCTTC

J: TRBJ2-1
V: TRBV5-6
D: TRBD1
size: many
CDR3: CASSLTGDPSYNEQFF
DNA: TGTGCCAGCAGCTTGACAGGGGACCCCTCCTACAATGAGCAGTTCTTC